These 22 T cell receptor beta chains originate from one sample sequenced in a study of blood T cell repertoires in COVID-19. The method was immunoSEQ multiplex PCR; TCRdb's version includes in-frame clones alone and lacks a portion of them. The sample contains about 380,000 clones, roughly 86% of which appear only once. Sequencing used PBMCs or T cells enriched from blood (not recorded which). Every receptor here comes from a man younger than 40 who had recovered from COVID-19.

CDR3 amino acids: CASSQEGGQDEKLFF. As DNA, the CDR3 is TGCGCCAGCAGCCAAGAGGGGGGGCAAGATGAAAAACTGTTTTTT. The rearrangement joins TRBV4-1 to TRBJ1-4; D is possibly TRBD1 (6 bases). The CDR3 has 15 amino acids. Germline V gene data show CDR1 as MGHRA and CDR2 as YSYEKL. Between the trimmed V and J ends, which lost 0 bases and 6 bases, there was a span of 11 bases.

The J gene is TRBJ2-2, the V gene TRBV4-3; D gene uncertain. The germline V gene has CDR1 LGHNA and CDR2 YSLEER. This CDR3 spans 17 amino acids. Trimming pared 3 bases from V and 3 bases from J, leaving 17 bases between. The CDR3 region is CASSQVRIGSDTGELFF. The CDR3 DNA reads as TGCGCCAGCAGCCAGGTCCGAATAGGAAGCGACACCGGGGAGCTGTTTTTT.

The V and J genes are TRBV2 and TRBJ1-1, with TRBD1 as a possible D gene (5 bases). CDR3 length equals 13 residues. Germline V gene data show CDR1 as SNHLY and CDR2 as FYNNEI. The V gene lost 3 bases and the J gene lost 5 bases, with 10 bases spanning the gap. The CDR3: CASSDTGWTEAFF. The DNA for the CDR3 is TGTGCCAGCAGTGATACAGGTTGGACTGAAGCTTTCTTT. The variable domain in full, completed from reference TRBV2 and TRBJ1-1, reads EPEVTQTPSHQVTQMGQEVILRCVPISNHLYFYWYRQILGQKVEFLVSFYNNEISEKSEIFDDQFSVERPDGSNFTLKIRSTKLEDSAMYFCASSDTGWTEAFFGQGTRLTVV.

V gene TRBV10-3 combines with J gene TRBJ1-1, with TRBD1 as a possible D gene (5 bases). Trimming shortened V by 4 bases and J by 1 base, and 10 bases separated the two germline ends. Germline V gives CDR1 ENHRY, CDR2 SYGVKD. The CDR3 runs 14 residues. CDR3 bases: TGTGCCATCAGTGGGAGTCAGGGGAACACTGAAGCTTTCTTT. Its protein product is CAISGSQGNTEAFF.

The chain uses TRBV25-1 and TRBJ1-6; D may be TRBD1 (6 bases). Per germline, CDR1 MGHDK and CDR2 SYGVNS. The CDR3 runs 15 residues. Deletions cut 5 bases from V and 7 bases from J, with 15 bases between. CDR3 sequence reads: CASSKTGQFNSPLHF. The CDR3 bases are TGTGCCAGCAGTAAAACCGGACAGTTCAATTCACCCCTCCACTTT.

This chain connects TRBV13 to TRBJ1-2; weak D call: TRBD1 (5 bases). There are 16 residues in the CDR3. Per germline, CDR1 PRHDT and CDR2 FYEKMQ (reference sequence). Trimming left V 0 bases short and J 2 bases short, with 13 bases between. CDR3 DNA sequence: TGTGCCAGCAGCTTAGGCGGTAGGGGTACAAACTATGGCTACACCTTC. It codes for CASSLGGRGTNYGYTF.

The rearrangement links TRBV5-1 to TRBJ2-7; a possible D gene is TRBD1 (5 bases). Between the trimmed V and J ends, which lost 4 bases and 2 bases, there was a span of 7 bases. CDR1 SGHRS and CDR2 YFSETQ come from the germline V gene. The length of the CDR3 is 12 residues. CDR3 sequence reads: CASSLDTYEQYF. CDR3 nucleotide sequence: TGCGCCAGCAGCCTGGACACCTACGAGCAGTACTTC.

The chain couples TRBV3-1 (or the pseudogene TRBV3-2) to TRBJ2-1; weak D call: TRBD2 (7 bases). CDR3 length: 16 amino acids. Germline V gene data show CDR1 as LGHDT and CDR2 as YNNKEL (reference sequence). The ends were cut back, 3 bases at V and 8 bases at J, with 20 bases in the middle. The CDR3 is CASSHDMGGGLYEQFF. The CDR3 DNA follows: TGTGCCAGCAGCCATGACATGGGGGGGGGCCTTTATGAGCAGTTCTTC.

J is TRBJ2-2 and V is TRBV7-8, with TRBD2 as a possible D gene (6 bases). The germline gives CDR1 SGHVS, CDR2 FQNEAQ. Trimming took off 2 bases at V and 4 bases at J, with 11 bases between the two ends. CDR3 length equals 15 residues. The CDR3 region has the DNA TGTGCCAGCAGCTTATCAGCGCGGGGCACCGGGGAGCTGTTTTTT. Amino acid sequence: CASSLSARGTGELFF.

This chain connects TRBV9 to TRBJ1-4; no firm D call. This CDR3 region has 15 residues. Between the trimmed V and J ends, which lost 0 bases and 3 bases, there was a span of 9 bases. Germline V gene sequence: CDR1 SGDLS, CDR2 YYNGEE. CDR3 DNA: TGTGCCAGCAGCGTAGGTGATGGAGCTAATGAAAAACTGTTTTTT. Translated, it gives CASSVGDGANEKLFF.

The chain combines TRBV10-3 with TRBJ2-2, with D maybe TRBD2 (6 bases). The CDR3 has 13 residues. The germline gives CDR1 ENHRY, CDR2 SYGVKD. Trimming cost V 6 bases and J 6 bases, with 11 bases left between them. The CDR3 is CAIRGLAAGELFF. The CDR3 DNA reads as TGTGCCATCAGGGGACTCGCCGCCGGGGAGCTGTTTTTT.

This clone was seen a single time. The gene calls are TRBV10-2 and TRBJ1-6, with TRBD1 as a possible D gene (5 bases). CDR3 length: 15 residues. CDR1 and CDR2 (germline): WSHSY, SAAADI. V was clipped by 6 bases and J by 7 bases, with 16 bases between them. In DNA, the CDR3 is TGCGCCAGCAGGTCCGACAGCCTCATCAATTCACCCCTCCACTTT. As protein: CASRSDSLINSPLHF.

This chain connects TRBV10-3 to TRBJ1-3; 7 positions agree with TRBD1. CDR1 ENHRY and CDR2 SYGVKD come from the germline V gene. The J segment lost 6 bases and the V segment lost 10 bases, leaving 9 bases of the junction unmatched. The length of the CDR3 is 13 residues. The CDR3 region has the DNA TGTGCCACAGTGGACAGGTGGGAAAACACCATATATTTT. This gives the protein CATVDRWENTIYF.

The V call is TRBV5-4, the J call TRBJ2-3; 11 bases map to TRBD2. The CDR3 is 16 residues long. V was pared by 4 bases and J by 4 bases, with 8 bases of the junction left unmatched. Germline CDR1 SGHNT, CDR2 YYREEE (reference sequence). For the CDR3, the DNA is TGTGCCAGCAGCCTGTCCGGGACTAGCGGCCCAGATACGCAGTATTTT. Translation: CASSLSGTSGPDTQYF. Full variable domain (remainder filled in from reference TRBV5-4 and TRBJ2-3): ETGVTQSPTHLIKTRGQQVTLRCSSQSGHNTVSWYQQALGQGPQFIFQYYREEENGRGNFPPRFSGLQFPNYSSELNVNALELDDSALYLCASSLSGTSGPDTQYFGPGTRLTVL.

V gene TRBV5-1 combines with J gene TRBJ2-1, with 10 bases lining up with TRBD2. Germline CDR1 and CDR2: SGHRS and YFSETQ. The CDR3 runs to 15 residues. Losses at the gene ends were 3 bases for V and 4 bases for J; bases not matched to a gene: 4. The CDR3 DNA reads TGCGCCAGCAGCTCCGGGACTAGCGTATACAATGAGCAGTTCTTC. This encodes CASSSGTSVYNEQFF.

The CDR3 is CASSWPDRGDWGYTF. Here the CDR3 DNA reads TGTGCCAGCAGTTGGCCGGACAGGGGTGACTGGGGCTACACCTTC. The chain couples TRBV6-6 to TRBJ1-2, with 9 bases matching TRBD1. Germline V CDR1 and CDR2: MNHNY, SVGAGI (reference sequence). The CDR3 runs to 15 residues. With 4 bases clipped from V and 8 bases from J, the junction kept 11 bases outside the gene matches.

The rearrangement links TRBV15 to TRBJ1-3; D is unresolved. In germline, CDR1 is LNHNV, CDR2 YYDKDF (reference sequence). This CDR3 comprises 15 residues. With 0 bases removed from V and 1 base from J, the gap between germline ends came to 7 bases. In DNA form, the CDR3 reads TGTGCCACCAGCAGAGATGCGCCGTCTGGAAACACCATATATTTT. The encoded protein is CATSRDAPSGNTIYF.

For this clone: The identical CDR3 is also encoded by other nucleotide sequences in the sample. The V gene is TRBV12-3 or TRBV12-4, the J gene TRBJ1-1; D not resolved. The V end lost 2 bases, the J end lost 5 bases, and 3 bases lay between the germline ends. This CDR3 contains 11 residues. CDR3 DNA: TGTGCCAGCAGTTTACGGACTGAAGCTTTCTTT. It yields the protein CASSLRTEAFF.

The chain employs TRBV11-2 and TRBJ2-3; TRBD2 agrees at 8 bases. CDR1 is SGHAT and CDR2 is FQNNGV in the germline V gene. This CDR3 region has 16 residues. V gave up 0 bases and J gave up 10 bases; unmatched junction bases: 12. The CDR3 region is CASSLDPLMAGGAQYF. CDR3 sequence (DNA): TGTGCCAGCAGCTTAGATCCTCTAATGGCGGGGGGAGCGCAGTATTTT. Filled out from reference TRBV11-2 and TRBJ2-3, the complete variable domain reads EAGVAQSPRYKIIEKRQSVAFWCNPISGHATLYWYQQILGQGPKLLIQFQNNGVVDDSQLPKDRFSAERLKGVDSTLKIQPAKLEDSAVYLCASSLDPLMAGGAQYFGPGTRLTVL.

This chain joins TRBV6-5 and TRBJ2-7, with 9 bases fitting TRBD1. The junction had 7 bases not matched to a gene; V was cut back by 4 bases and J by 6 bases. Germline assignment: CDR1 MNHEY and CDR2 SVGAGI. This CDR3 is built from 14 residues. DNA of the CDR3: TGTGCCAGCAGTTTCTTACAGGGGGCAGGCGAGCAGTACTTC. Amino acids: CASSFLQGAGEQYF.

CDR3 residues: CASSREGYGQPQHF. Here the CDR3 DNA reads TGTGCCAGCAGTCGGGAGGGGTACGGTCAGCCCCAGCATTTT. The chain links TRBV4-2 to TRBJ1-5; a weak D match, TRBD1 (5 bases). Germline lookup yields CDR1 LGHNA and CDR2 YNFKEQ. This CDR3 has 14 residues. V was cut by 6 bases and J by 6 bases, with 15 bases left in between.

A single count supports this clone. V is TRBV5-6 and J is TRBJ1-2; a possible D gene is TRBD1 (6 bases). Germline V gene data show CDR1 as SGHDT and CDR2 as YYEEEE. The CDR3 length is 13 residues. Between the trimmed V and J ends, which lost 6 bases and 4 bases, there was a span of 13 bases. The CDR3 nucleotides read TGTGCCAGCACACCGGGGGGGGCCTATGGCTACACCTTC. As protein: CASTPGGAYGYTF.